The TCR beta chain described here comes from a study of metastatic and nonmetastatic thyroid tumors. For the study at large: Malignant and benign thyroid patients had repertoires compared in peripheral blood and tumor or nodule tissue. The study, taken as a whole, reports: In both blood and tumor samples, TCR beta diversity was reported significantly higher for malignant than benign nodules.

A word on this clone: Its target is unknown.

Patients had received no treatment of any kind before thyroid surgery. Authors' processing steps: The study's classifier, a distant-metastasis tool for papillary thyroid cancer, was built using CDR3 differences across clinicopathological groups. TCRdb re-analyzed the PCR reads using MiXCR. These V and J calls are TCRdb output, not the study's own analysis. The sample holds 30,000 to 45,000 clones, less than 50% seen once. Germline CDR1 reads LNHDA; CDR2 reads SQIVND (reference sequence). V was trimmed by 9 bases and J by 5 bases, leaving 20 bases between them. The CDR3 spans 14 residues. Sequencing was carried out using tumor tissue. This sequence originates from a male donor with papillary thyroid cancer or a benign thyroid nodule (not recorded which). Some clones in this sample may be carry-over from other donors' samples. The chain links TRBV19 to TRBJ2-7; D is unclear. The CDR3 sequence: CASTSSRVPDEQYF. The CDR3 nucleotides read TGTGCCAGCACCTCTTCCCGGGTTCCCGACGAGCAGTACTTC. The full variable domain, completed using reference TRBV19 and TRBJ2-7, is DGGITQSPKYLFRKEGQNVTLSCEQNLNHDAMYWYRQDPGQGLRLIYYSQIVNDFQKGDIAEGYSVSREKKESFPLTVTSAQKNPTAFYLCASTSSRVPDEQYFGPGTRLTVT.